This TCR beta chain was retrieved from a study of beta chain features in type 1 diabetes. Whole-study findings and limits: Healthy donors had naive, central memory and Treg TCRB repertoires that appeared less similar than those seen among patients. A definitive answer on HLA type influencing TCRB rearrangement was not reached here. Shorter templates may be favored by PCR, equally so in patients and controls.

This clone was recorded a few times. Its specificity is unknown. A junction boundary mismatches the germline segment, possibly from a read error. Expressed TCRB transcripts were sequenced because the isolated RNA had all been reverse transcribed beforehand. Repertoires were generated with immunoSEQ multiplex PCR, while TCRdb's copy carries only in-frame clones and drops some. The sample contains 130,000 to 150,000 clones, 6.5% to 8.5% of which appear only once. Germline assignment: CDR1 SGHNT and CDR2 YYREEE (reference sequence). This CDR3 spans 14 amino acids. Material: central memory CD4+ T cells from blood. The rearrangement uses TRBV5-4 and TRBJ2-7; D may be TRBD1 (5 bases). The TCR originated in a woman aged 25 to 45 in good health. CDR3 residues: CASSLWGSSNEQYF. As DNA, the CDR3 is TGTGCCAGCAGCTTGTGGGGCAGCTCCAACGAGCAGTACTTC.